This T cell receptor (beta chain) was captured in a study of blood T cells in healthy people across ages. Points on this clonotype: Its antigen is undetermined.

Together with a sample-barcoded 5' primer, a J-beta primer mix was included in a second PCR lasting about 7 to 11 cycles. Via MiXCR, TCRdb re-called the 5' RACE reads, giving one row per CDR3 protein. The sample lists fewer than 1,200,000 distinct CDR3 sequences; around 27% were seen once. The CDR3 has 13 amino acids. From germline, CDR1 is DFQATT and CDR2 SNEGSKA (reference sequence). With 3 bases removed from V and 4 bases from J, the gap between germline ends came to 13 bases. Findings of the study overall: Roughly linear declines in TCR beta diversity per million T cells occurred with age.

These records were also assigned to another study, of T cells of mothers and their children.

Sequencing used blood. This clonotype was sampled from a girl aged 2-10 years in good health. The rearrangement joins TRBV20-1 to TRBJ2-7; D is uncertain. CDR3: CSARQVSGYEQYF. The CDR3 region has the DNA TGCAGTGCTAGGCAGGTCTCCGGGTACGAGCAGTACTTC.